This TCR beta chain appears in the sequencing data of a study of T cell repertoires in aging, cancer and after chemotherapy. A mixed TRB-A/B primer pool amplified rearranged TRB by multiplex touch-down PCR. TCRdb re-derived calls from the multiplex PCR reads in MiXCR, one entry per CDR3 protein. The table records 1,700 or so distinct CDR3 sequences, around a third of them present only once. V lost 3 bases, J lost 5 bases, and 7 bases stayed unmatched. Per germline, CDR1 SGHRS and CDR2 YFSETQ. The CDR3 totals 14 residues. Peripheral blood genomic DNA, not sorted cells or RNA, was the template. Study findings and constraints: Hematological cancer patients had lymphoid organ infiltration that may impair thymic emigration or T cell expansion. Median generation probability rose over the chemotherapy interval in each cancer cohort, suggesting rebound thymic output.

As regards this clonotype: What it recognizes is unknown.

The sample comprised blood. The V and J genes are TRBV5-1 and TRBJ1-2; 7 positions agree with TRBD1. The origin of this receptor is a human donor with a blood cancer. The CDR3 reads CASSSIDRVYGYTF. The CDR3 DNA reads TGCGCCAGCAGCTCTATTGACAGGGTGTATGGCTACACCTTC.